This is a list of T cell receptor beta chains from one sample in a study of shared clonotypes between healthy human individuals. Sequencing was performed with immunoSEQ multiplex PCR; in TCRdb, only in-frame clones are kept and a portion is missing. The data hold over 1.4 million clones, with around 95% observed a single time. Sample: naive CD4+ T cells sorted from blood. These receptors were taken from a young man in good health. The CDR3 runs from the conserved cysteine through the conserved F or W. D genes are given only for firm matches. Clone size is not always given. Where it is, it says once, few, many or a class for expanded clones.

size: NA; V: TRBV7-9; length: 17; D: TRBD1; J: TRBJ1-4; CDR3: CASRRDSGRATNEKLFF; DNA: TGTGCCAGCAGACGGGACAGCGGGAGAGCAACTAATGAAAAACTGTTTTTT
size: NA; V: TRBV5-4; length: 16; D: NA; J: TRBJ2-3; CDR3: CASSPVGGMNTDTQYF; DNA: TGTGCCAGCAGCCCCGTTGGAGGGATGAACACAGATACGCAGTATTTT
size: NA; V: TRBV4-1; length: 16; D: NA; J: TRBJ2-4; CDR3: CASSHENGLAKNIQYF; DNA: TGCGCCAGCAGCCACGAGAACGGACTAGCCAAAAACATTCAGTACTTC
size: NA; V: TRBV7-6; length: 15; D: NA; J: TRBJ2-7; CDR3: CASSLVSDGSYEQYF; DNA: TGTGCCAGCAGCTTAGTTTCGGACGGGTCCTACGAGCAGTACTTC
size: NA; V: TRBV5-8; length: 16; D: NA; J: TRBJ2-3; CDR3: CASSLGAGYPTDTQYF; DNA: TGTGCCAGCAGCTTAGGGGCAGGGTACCCCACAGATACGCAGTATTTT
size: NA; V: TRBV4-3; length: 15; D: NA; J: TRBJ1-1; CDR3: CASSQVSAYNTEAFF; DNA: TGCGCCAGCAGCCAAGTGTCTGCTTATAACACTGAAGCTTTCTTT
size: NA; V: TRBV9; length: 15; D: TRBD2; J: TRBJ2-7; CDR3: CASSLGLAGTYEQYF; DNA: TGTGCCAGCAGCCTCGGACTAGCGGGGACCTACGAGCAGTACTTC
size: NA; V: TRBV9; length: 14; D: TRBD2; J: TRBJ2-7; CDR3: CASSGTSGSAEQYF; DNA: TGTGCCAGCAGCGGGACTAGCGGGAGTGCCGAGCAGTACTTC
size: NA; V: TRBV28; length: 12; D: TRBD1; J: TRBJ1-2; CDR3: CASKRQGGGYTF; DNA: TGTGCCAGCAAACGACAGGGCGGAGGCTACACCTTC
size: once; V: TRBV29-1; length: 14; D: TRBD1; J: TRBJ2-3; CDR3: CSVVGDRDTDTQYF; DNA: TGCAGCGTTGTTGGGGACAGGGACACAGATACGCAGTATTTT
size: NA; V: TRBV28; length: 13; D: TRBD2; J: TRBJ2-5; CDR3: CASRLAGRETQYF; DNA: TGTGCCAGCCGACTAGCGGGCCGAGAGACCCAGTACTTC
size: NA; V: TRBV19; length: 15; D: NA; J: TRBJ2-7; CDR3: CASSIGGVPTYEQYF; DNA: TGTGCCAGTAGTATAGGGGGGGTCCCGACCTACGAGCAGTACTTC
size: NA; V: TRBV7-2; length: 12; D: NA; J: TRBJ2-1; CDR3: CASSPGPNEQFF; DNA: TGTGCCAGCAGCCCCGGGCCGAATGAGCAGTTCTTC
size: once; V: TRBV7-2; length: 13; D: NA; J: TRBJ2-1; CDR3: CASSRAGTENEFF; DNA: TGTGCCAGCAGCCGCGCCGGGACGGAGAATGAGTTCTTC
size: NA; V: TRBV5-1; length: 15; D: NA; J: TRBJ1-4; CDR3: CASSAEHATNEKLFF; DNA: TGCGCCAGCAGCGCTGAGCATGCAACTAATGAAAAACTGTTTTTT
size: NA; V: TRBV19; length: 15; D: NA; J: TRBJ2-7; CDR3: CASSMGSGTNYEQYF; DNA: TGTGCCAGTAGTATGGGTTCAGGGACAAACTACGAGCAGTACTTC